This T cell receptor beta chain emerged from a study of human T cells and chemical hapten exposure. This clonotype showed up just a few times. This CDR3 is built from 12 residues. Germline assignment: CDR1 SGHAT and CDR2 FQNNGV. The V gene lost 3 bases and the J gene lost 8 bases, with 8 bases spanning the gap. TCRdb reprocessed the RACE reads with MiXCR, giving one entry per CDR3 protein. The data show 130,000 or so distinct CDR3 sequences, with around 11% seen just once and 2% to 2.5% held by the top ten. Sample time point: patch test 3, about 24 weeks after DPC sensitization. Specified treatment: therapeutic diphenylcyclopropenone sensitization with weekly scalp DPC.

Sample: whole blood, taken in connection with sensitization to the hapten diphenylcyclopropenone (DPC). The receptor was isolated from a woman in her fifties or sixties with alopecia areata. Some clones in this sample may be carry-over from other donors' samples. The chain uses TRBV11-2 and TRBJ2-4; D unresolved. The CDR3 DNA sequence: TGTGCCAGCAGCTTTTTGGGTGACATTCAGTACTTC. This encodes CASSFLGDIQYF.